The next 15 T cell receptor beta chains were all read from a single sample in a study of T cell repertoires in ileal Crohn's disease. Profiled with immunoSEQ multiplex PCR; TCRdb holds only in-frame clones, not every one. The table shows 15,000 to 20,000 clones, with around 93% occurring only once. The material sequenced was ileal tissue. The receptors originated from an adult with Crohn's disease.

The chain is built from TRBV9 and TRBJ2-3; TRBD2 agrees at 12 bases. CDR1 SGDLS and CDR2 YYNGEE come from the germline V gene. This CDR3 is built from 17 residues. The V and J ends lost 3 bases and 1 base, in that order; junction bases with no gene match: 6. DNA for the CDR3: TGTGCCAGCAGCGCCGTCCCTAGCGGGGGGGGCACAGATACGCAGTATTTT. It translates to CASSAVPSGGGTDTQYF.

CDR3 region: CASSRSGGTYNEQFF. Written as DNA, the CDR3 is TGTGCCAGCAGCCGCAGCGGGGGGACGTACAATGAGCAGTTCTTC. This chain links TRBV5-7 with TRBJ2-1; 9 bases agree with TRBD2. TRBV5-7 is labeled an ORF, and its function is uncertain. This CDR3 region has 15 residues. The V and J ends lost 4 bases and 4 bases, in that order; junction bases with no gene match: 6.

The chain uses TRBV6-5 and TRBJ2-5; a weak D match, TRBD1 (5 bases). The CDR3 covers 15 residues. CDR1 and CDR2 from the germline V gene are MNHEY and SVGAGI. V was clipped by 7 bases and J by 5 bases, with 20 bases between them. CDR3 nucleotides: TGTGCCAGCACCGACTCGGGTGGGGCCCGGGAGACCCAGTACTTC. It is translated as CASTDSGGARETQYF.

V is TRBV15 and J is TRBJ1-2; D ambiguous. Germline V gives CDR1 LNHNV, CDR2 YYDKDF (reference sequence). This CDR3 is 12 amino acids long. V was trimmed by 1 base and J by 6 bases, leaving 6 bases between them. This CDR3 is CATSRGRDGYTF. For the CDR3, the DNA is TGTGCCACCAGCAGAGGTAGAGATGGCTACACCTTC.

J is TRBJ2-1 and V is TRBV7-9; D might be TRBD2 (5 bases). The CDR3 covers 16 residues. Germline CDR1 SEHNR, CDR2 FQNEAQ (reference sequence). Trimming left V 0 bases short and J 4 bases short, with 13 bases between. CDR3 amino acids: CASSLAIGSGYNEQFF. The CDR3 nucleotides read TGTGCCAGCAGCTTAGCGATCGGTTCGGGGTACAATGAGCAGTTCTTC.

This clone was observed once. The rearrangement uses TRBV7-3 and TRBJ1-6, with D perhaps TRBD1 (5 bases). Trimming stripped 3 bases from V and 8 bases from J, with 8 bases between. The CDR3 is made up of 13 amino acids. Germline CDR1 and CDR2: SGHTA and FQGTGA. The CDR3 region has the DNA TGTGCCAGCAGCTTTACCAGGGATTCACCCCTCCACTTT. Translated: CASSFTRDSPLHF.

This clone was observed a few times. The chain uses TRBV4-1 and TRBJ1-1, with D possibly being TRBD1 (6 bases). The germline gives CDR1 MGHRA, CDR2 YSYEKL. V was cut by 4 bases and J by 1 base, with 13 bases left in between. The CDR3 spans 15 residues. The CDR3 sequence is CASSPQQGPNTEAFF. The DNA of the CDR3 is TGCGCCAGCAGCCCCCAACAGGGACCGAACACTGAAGCTTTCTTT.

The chain combines TRBV6-5 with TRBJ2-3, with TRBD1 identical over 7 bases. After removal of 0 bases from V and 5 bases from J, the junction contained 5 bases not matched to a gene. CDR1 MNHEY and CDR2 SVGAGI come from the germline V gene. The CDR3 consists of 15 residues. The CDR3 nucleotides read TGTGCCAGCAGTTACTCGGGCCGACAGGGAGATACGCAGTATTTT. Translated: CASSYSGRQGDTQYF.

The sample holds a few counts of this clone. The chain links TRBV7-2 to TRBJ1-4; weak D call: TRBD1 (5 bases). The ends were cut back, 6 bases at V and 10 bases at J, with 18 bases in the middle. CDR3 length equals 14 residues. Germline V gene sequence: CDR1 SGHTA, CDR2 FQGNSA. CDR3 in amino acids: CASRDSGTKGKLFF. The CDR3 DNA sequence: TGTGCCAGCAGAGACTCCGGGACTAAGGGAAAACTGTTTTTT.

This clone was detected only a few times. This sequence joins TRBV5-1 and TRBJ2-5; 9 nucleotides agree with TRBD2. Germline CDR1 reads SGHRS; CDR2 reads YFSETQ. The CDR3 is 15 residues long. J was trimmed by 2 bases and V by 5 bases; bases with no gene match: 7. The CDR3, as DNA: TGCGCCAGCAGGGATAGCGGGGGCCCTCAAGAGACCCAGTACTTC. Translated, it gives CASRDSGGPQETQYF.

The rearrangement uses TRBV10-3 and TRBJ1-2; TRBD1 might be the D (5 bases). This CDR3 is built from 13 residues. Trimming pared 0 bases from V and 6 bases from J, leaving 8 bases between. Germline CDR1 and CDR2: ENHRY and SYGVKD. The CDR3 reads CAISESGRDGYTF. The DNA for the CDR3 is TGTGCCATCAGTGAGTCGGGCAGGGATGGCTACACCTTC.

This sequence joins TRBV28 and TRBJ2-5; TRBD2 agrees at 10 bases. J was trimmed by 9 bases and V by 5 bases; bases with no gene match: 18. Germline V gene sequence: CDR1 MDHEN, CDR2 SYDVKM. The CDR3 has 17 residues. This CDR3 reads CASSPILGAGGPGSQYF. The CDR3 nucleotides are TGTGCCAGCAGTCCTATACTGGGAGCGGGGGGGCCTGGGTCCCAGTACTTC.

The genes are TRBV15 and TRBJ2-4; possibly TRBD1 for D (6 bases). The CDR3 spans 15 residues. V dropped 2 bases and J dropped 7 bases, with 15 bases sitting between them. Germline CDR1 is LNHNV and CDR2 is YYDKDF (reference sequence). CDR3 sequence: CATSRSERGFNIQYF. The CDR3 DNA is TGTGCCACCAGCAGATCTGAGAGGGGGTTTAACATTCAGTACTTC.

The chain couples TRBV7-9 to TRBJ1-2, with 7 bases matching TRBD1. The germline CDR1 and CDR2 sequences are SEHNR and FQNEAQ (reference sequence). J lost 3 bases, V lost 3 bases, and 7 bases had no gene match. The CDR3 is 15 amino acids. CDR3 loop: CASSLPDREDYGYTF. The CDR3 DNA follows: TGTGCCAGCAGCTTGCCCGACAGGGAGGACTATGGCTACACCTTC.

V gene TRBV2 combines with J gene TRBJ2-7; D possibly corresponds to TRBD2 (5 bases). CDR3 length: 13 amino acids. The germline V and J ends were trimmed by 4 bases and 7 bases, with 14 bases remaining between them. Germline lookup yields CDR1 SNHLY and CDR2 FYNNEI. The CDR3 nucleotides read TGTGCCAGCAGTGGCTCTGGTTCGGGGGAGCAGTACTTC. Translating it yields CASSGSGSGEQYF.